Listed below are T cell receptor beta chains from one sample, sequenced in a study of blood T cell repertoires in COVID-19. TCRdb's table, derived via immunoSEQ multiplex PCR, lists solely in-frame clones and lacks some. The sample includes 300,000 to 450,000 clones, about 87% of them seen just once. The specimen sequenced was PBMCs or T cells enriched from blood (not recorded which). The receptors derive from a man aged 25 to 40 who had recovered from COVID-19. Both conserved end residues are part of each CDR3. The order of the fields is J gene, V gene, clone size, D gene, CDR3 DNA, CDR3 protein. A D gene is named only where the DNA matches it firmly. Some rows mark clone size as missing; the rest say once, few, many or name a class of expanded clone.

>TRBJ2-1|TRBV5-1|.|TRBD2
TGCGCCAGCATTGGGGCGGGGGGGCCATACAATGAGCAGTTCTTC
CASIGAGGPYNEQFF
>TRBJ1-2|TRBV29-1|few|.
TGCAGCGTCAAGAGTAATCACTTAGGGGACTACACCTTC
CSVKSNHLGDYTF
>TRBJ1-3|TRBV7-2|few|.
TGTGCCAGCAGCTTAGGGTGGGCCGGAAACACCATATATTTT
CASSLGWAGNTIYF
>TRBJ2-7|TRBV9|.|TRBD1
TGTGCCAGCAGCGTGGGACAGGGAACCTACGAGCAGTACTTC
CASSVGQGTYEQYF
>TRBJ1-2|TRBV11-2|.|.
TGTGCCAGCAGCTTAAGGGTCGGGACTGGCTATGGCTACACCTTC
CASSLRVGTGYGYTF
>TRBJ1-2|TRBV19|.|.
TGTGCCAGTAGTATAGCCGCCAGGGGAGGGTATGGCTACACCTTC
CASSIAARGGYGYTF
>TRBJ1-2|TRBV27|.|TRBD1
TGTGCCAGCAGAACGACAGGGGAAGAAAACTATGGCTACACCTTC
CASRTTGEENYGYTF
>TRBJ1-1|TRBV27|.|.
TGTGCCAGCAGGATTCATGGGGGGTGGACTGAAGCTTTCTTT
CASRIHGGWTEAFF
>TRBJ2-7|TRBV7-9|.|.
TGTGCCAGCAGCCCCCGCACAGGTTCCTACGAGCAGTACTTC
CASSPRTGSYEQYF
>TRBJ2-3|TRBV3-1/TRBV3-2|.|TRBD2
TGTGCCAGCAGCCTTAGGACTAGCGCAGATACGCAGTATTTT
CASSLRTSADTQYF
>TRBJ2-7|TRBV5-6|few|.
TGTGCCAGCAGCAGTATCCGGGACTCCTTCTACGAGCAGTACTTC
CASSSIRDSFYEQYF
>TRBJ2-2|TRBV5-1|.|.
TGCGCCAGCGGAGGGGGCGCGGAGGCCGGGGAGCTGTTTTTT
CASGGGAEAGELFF
>TRBJ2-1|TRBV6-2/TRBV6-3|.|TRBD1
TGTGCCAGCAGTCTCCCGGGACAGGGAAATGAGCAGTTCTTC
CASSLPGQGNEQFF
>TRBJ1-2|TRBV9|.|.
TGTGCCAGCAGCGTGCGACAGGACTCCCTTCCACCTTATGGCTACACCTTC
CASSVRQDSLPPYGYTF
>TRBJ1-2|TRBV5-6|.|.
TGTGCCAGCAGCTTAACCCAGGGGTATGGCTACACCTTC
CASSLTQGYGYTF
>TRBJ2-3|TRBV9|.|.
TGTGCCAGCAGTGGCAGGGGCCCCCCAGATACGCAGTATTTT
CASSGRGPPDTQYF
>TRBJ1-5|TRBV11-2|.|.
TGTGCCAGCAGCCTAACCGGGGATCAGCCCCAGCATTTT
CASSLTGDQPQHF
>TRBJ1-1|TRBV5-6|.|.
TGTGCCAGCAGCATCAGGGGTACTGAAGCTTTCTTT
CASSIRGTEAFF
>TRBJ2-2|TRBV5-1|many|TRBD2
TGCGCCAGCAGCTCAGGGACTAGCGGGGAAGGGGAGCTGTTTTTT
CASSSGTSGEGELFF
>TRBJ1-5|TRBV19|.|TRBD1
TGTGCCAGTAGAAGCTGGACAGGGCTTAGTCAGCCCCAGCATTTT
CASRSWTGLSQPQHF
>TRBJ2-1|TRBV5-1|.|.
TGCGCCAGCAGCTTGGATGGGAGCTCCTACAATGAGCAGTTCTTC
CASSLDGSSYNEQFF
>TRBJ2-2|TRBV7-9|few|.
TGTGCCAGCAGCTCCGGGGTGGGAACCGGGGAGCTGTTTTTT
CASSSGVGTGELFF
>TRBJ2-3|TRBV5-1|.|TRBD1
TGCGCCAGCAGCACTCTGGGACAGGGTTGGGCAGATACGCAGTATTTT
CASSTLGQGWADTQYF
>TRBJ1-2|TRBV6-2/TRBV6-3|few|TRBD1
TGTGCCAGCAGTTACATCCCGGACAGGACCTATGGCTACACCTTC
CASSYIPDRTYGYTF
>TRBJ2-3|TRBV3-1/TRBV3-2|.|TRBD2
TGTGCCAGCAGCCAAGTAACGCTAGCGGGGGCTGGGGCAGATACGCAGTATTTT
CASSQVTLAGAGADTQYF
>TRBJ1-2|TRBV12-3/TRBV12-4|.|.
TGTGCCAGCAGCTTAGGGAGAAACTATGGCTACACCTTC
CASSLGRNYGYTF
>TRBJ1-5|TRBV6-2/TRBV6-3|.|.
TGTGCCAGCAGTTACTTCACAGCAGGGATGCCCCAGCATTTT
CASSYFTAGMPQHF
>TRBJ1-4|TRBV6-5|.|.
TGTGCCAGCAGTTACCGGTCTCCAGGGGCTAATGAAAAACTGTTTTTT
CASSYRSPGANEKLFF
>TRBJ2-6|TRBV9|.|.
TGTGCCAGCAGCGTAGGGGGCGCAGGTGGGGCCAACGTCCTGACTTTC
CASSVGGAGGANVLTF
>TRBJ2-7|TRBV10-3|.|.
TGTGCCATCAGTGTGAGGTTGAGGCAGGGGAGCTCCTACGAGCAGTACTTC
CAISVRLRQGSSYEQYF
>TRBJ2-3|TRBV27|.|.
TGTGCCAGCAGTTTAGGGCAGGGAATAGATACGCAGTATTTT
CASSLGQGIDTQYF
>TRBJ1-2|TRBV5-4|.|TRBD1
TGTGCCAGCAGCTCGGCGGGACAGGGGGCGGTGCATGGCTACACCTTC
CASSSAGQGAVHGYTF
>TRBJ2-2|TRBV30|.|.
TGTGCCTGGAGTGTCAAACACGCGAACACCGGGGAGCTGTTTTTT
CAWSVKHANTGELFF
>TRBJ1-6|TRBV12-5|.|TRBD1
TGTGCTAGTGGCTCGGGACAGGGAGTGTCACCCCTCCACTTT
CASGSGQGVSPLHF
>TRBJ2-5|TRBV29-1|.|TRBD1
TGCAGCGTAGGGACAGGCTATCAAGAGACCCAGTACTTC
CSVGTGYQETQYF
>TRBJ2-1|TRBV20-1|.|.
TGCAGTGCTAGTGCCCCCGGGGTATACAATGAGCAGTTCTTC
CSASAPGVYNEQFF
>TRBJ1-2|TRBV6-2/TRBV6-3|.|TRBD1
TGTGCCAGCAGTTACCCCTCGGGACAGGGCTATGGCTACACCTTC
CASSYPSGQGYGYTF
>TRBJ2-2|TRBV19|.|TRBD2
TGTGCCAGTAGTATAGTACGGGGGGCCGGGGAGCTGTTTTTT
CASSIVRGAGELFF
>TRBJ2-6|TRBV19|.|TRBD1
TGTGCCAGTAGGGGACAGGGAAGGGTCCTGACTTTC
CASRGQGRVLTF
>TRBJ2-4|TRBV5-8|.|TRBD1
TGTGCCAGCAGCTCGGGACAGTCGGCCAAAAACATTCAGTACTTC
CASSSGQSAKNIQYF
>TRBJ2-1|TRBV11-2|.|.
TGTGCCAGCAGCTTCATAGAAGCAGGTGAGCAGTTCTTC
CASSFIEAGEQFF
>TRBJ1-2|TRBV30|.|.
TGTGCCTGGAGTGTACGACAGGCTCACTATGGCTACACCTTC
CAWSVRQAHYGYTF
>TRBJ2-7|TRBV14|.|TRBD1
TGTGCCAGCAGCCTACAGGGGAATACCTACGAGCAGTACTTC
CASSLQGNTYEQYF
>TRBJ2-7|TRBV6-5|.|.
TGTGCCAGCAGTTACTCGAGGCTCTACGAGCAGTACTTC
CASSYSRLYEQYF
>TRBJ1-2|TRBV4-3|.|.
TGCGCCAGCAGCACTACAGGGTATGTCGACTATGGCTACACCTTC
CASSTTGYVDYGYTF
>TRBJ2-2|TRBV5-3|.|TRBD1
TGTGCCAGAAGCTTGGAGACAGGGGGCGGGTCCGGGGAGCTGTTTTTT
CARSLETGGGSGELFF
>TRBJ1-2|TRBV10-3|once|TRBD1
TGTGCCATCAGTGGACAGGGGGCAAACTATGGCTACACCTTC
CAISGQGANYGYTF
>TRBJ1-5|TRBV19|once|.
TGTGCCAGTAGTTCGGAGCAGGGAGGTAGACAGCCCCAGCATTTT
CASSSEQGGRQPQHF
>TRBJ2-5|TRBV29-1|.|.
TGCGCAGCCCTTGGCGGTAAAGAGACCCAGTACTTC
CAALGGKETQYF
>TRBJ2-1|TRBV5-1|.|.
TGCGCCAGCAGTTTCGTTGGGCGGGCGAACAATGAGCAGTTCTTC
CASSFVGRANNEQFF
>TRBJ2-1|TRBV7-9|.|TRBD1
TGTGCCAGCAGCTTAGTCCCCTCTACAGGGGGTGAGCAGTTCTTC
CASSLVPSTGGEQFF
>TRBJ2-5|TRBV7-9|.|.
TGTGCCAGCAGCTTAGACACCTCGGAGACCCAGTACTTC
CASSLDTSETQYF
>TRBJ1-2|TRBV6-1|.|TRBD1
TGTGCCAGCACCCATTACCGGGACAGGGCGGGTGGCTACACCTTC
CASTHYRDRAGGYTF